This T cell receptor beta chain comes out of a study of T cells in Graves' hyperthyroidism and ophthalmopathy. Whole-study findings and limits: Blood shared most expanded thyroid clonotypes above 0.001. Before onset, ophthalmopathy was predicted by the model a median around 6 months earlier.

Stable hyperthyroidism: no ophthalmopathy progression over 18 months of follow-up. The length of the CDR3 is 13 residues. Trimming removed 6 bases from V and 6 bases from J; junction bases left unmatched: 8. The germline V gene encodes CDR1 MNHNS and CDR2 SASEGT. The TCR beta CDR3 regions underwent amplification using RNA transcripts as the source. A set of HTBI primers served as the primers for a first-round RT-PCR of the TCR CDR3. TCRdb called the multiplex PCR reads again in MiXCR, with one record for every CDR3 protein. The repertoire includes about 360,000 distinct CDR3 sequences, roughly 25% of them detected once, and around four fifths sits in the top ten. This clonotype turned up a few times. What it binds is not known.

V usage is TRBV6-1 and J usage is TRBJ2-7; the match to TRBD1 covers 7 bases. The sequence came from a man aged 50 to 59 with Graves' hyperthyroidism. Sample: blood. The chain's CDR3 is CASSSDRWAEQYF. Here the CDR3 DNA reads TGTGCCAGCAGCTCGGACAGGTGGGCCGAGCAGTACTTC.